This is a list of T cell receptor beta chains from one sample in a study of shared clonotypes between healthy human individuals. Clones were sequenced by immunoSEQ multiplex PCR, and TCRdb holds only the in-frame ones, with some missing. The table lists about 2 million clones, about 94% of them singletons. The source material was naive CD8+ T cells sorted from blood. The origin of the receptors is a man in his late teens or twenties in good health. Each CDR3 is given without its conserved first and last residue. Fields, in order: V gene, J gene, CDR3 protein.

V gene: TRBV29-1; J gene: TRBJ1-2; CDR3 protein: SVLRGGQELT
V gene: TRBV7-9; J gene: TRBJ2-1; CDR3 protein: ASSPQGRSNEQF
V gene: TRBV6-5; J gene: TRBJ1-2; CDR3 protein: ASMGGDGYT
V gene: TRBV19; J gene: TRBJ1-5; CDR3 protein: ASSIDNRAVELNQPQH
V gene: TRBV27; J gene: TRBJ2-2; CDR3 protein: ASSFGLSTGELF
V gene: TRBV5-8; J gene: TRBJ2-7; CDR3 protein: ASSLFSGGLEQY
V gene: TRBV19; J gene: TRBJ2-1; CDR3 protein: ASSMMGLDAEQF
V gene: TRBV9; J gene: TRBJ1-1; CDR3 protein: ASSYREGTEAF
V gene: TRBV5-6; J gene: TRBJ2-1; CDR3 protein: ASSLWPAYEQF
V gene: TRBV20-1; J gene: TRBJ1-1; CDR3 protein: SAPVSEAF
V gene: TRBV13; J gene: TRBJ2-3; CDR3 protein: ASSLGWGLSTDTQY
V gene: TRBV6-5; J gene: TRBJ2-3; CDR3 protein: ASTPRDRYTDTQY
V gene: TRBV6-5; J gene: TRBJ1-2; CDR3 protein: ASNPISGHGYT
V gene: TRBV7-9; J gene: TRBJ2-1; CDR3 protein: ASSSDGKQF
V gene: TRBV30; J gene: TRBJ1-4; CDR3 protein: AWSVGSGEKLF
V gene: TRBV5-1; J gene: TRBJ2-7; CDR3 protein: ASSEDFAYYEQY
V gene: TRBV14; J gene: TRBJ2-2; CDR3 protein: ASSQENYGEGTGELF
V gene: TRBV27; J gene: TRBJ1-4; CDR3 protein: ASALRQTNEKLF
V gene: TRBV7-9; J gene: TRBJ2-7; CDR3 protein: ASSATGTVSYEQY
V gene: TRBV10-2; J gene: TRBJ2-4; CDR3 protein: ASSEPLNIQY
V gene: TRBV7-9; J gene: TRBJ2-5; CDR3 protein: ASSDGQGAWETQY
V gene: TRBV7-6; J gene: TRBJ2-1; CDR3 protein: ASSLEPGGDF
V gene: TRBV2; J gene: TRBJ2-3; CDR3 protein: ASRSSTDTQY
V gene: TRBV5-6; J gene: TRBJ1-6; CDR3 protein: ASSFGTGNNSPLH
V gene: TRBV2; J gene: TRBJ2-3; CDR3 protein: ASSEPDSMSTDTQY
V gene: TRBV7-9; J gene: TRBJ1-4; CDR3 protein: ASSFWLTEGLSEKLF
V gene: TRBV5-6; J gene: TRBJ2-4; CDR3 protein: ASSLPGELAKNIQY
V gene: TRBV4-3; J gene: TRBJ2-7; CDR3 protein: ASSATDWTSGSSAYEQY
V gene: TRBV7-9; J gene: TRBJ1-1; CDR3 protein: ASTGRTGEVGTEAF
V gene: TRBV4-1; J gene: TRBJ1-4; CDR3 protein: ASSQLPGGPEKLF
V gene: TRBV5-6; J gene: TRBJ2-1; CDR3 protein: ASSLENNHNEQF
V gene: TRBV2; J gene: TRBJ2-1; CDR3 protein: ASSEVEPFSDEQF
V gene: TRBV5-6; J gene: TRBJ2-1; CDR3 protein: ASSLEGGPNEQF
V gene: TRBV7-9; J gene: TRBJ2-3; CDR3 protein: ASSLAIGLAKLGDTQY
V gene: TRBV5-6; J gene: TRBJ2-1; CDR3 protein: ASSLGLAVNEQF
V gene: TRBV7-9; J gene: TRBJ2-5; CDR3 protein: ASRSVESAQETQY
V gene: TRBV7-9; J gene: TRBJ2-1; CDR3 protein: ASSFIQGASYNEQF
V gene: TRBV28; J gene: TRBJ2-3; CDR3 protein: ASSLTGSDTQY
V gene: TRBV11-2; J gene: TRBJ2-7; CDR3 protein: ASTEQGAYEQY
V gene: TRBV6-5; J gene: TRBJ2-2; CDR3 protein: ASRTQGWTTGELF
V gene: TRBV6-1; J gene: TRBJ2-1; CDR3 protein: ASSEDWSNEQF
V gene: TRBV4-1; J gene: TRBJ1-1; CDR3 protein: ASSQAPGVETEAF
V gene: TRBV5-1; J gene: TRBJ2-7; CDR3 protein: ASSLAGTGRVGYEQY
V gene: TRBV7-9; J gene: TRBJ1-3; CDR3 protein: ASSSTGTGFKSSGNTIY
V gene: TRBV29-1; J gene: TRBJ2-3; CDR3 protein: SVVSGSSTDTQY
V gene: TRBV6-6; J gene: TRBJ1-4; CDR3 protein: ASRDGTFNEKLF
V gene: TRBV11-3; J gene: TRBJ2-5; CDR3 protein: ASSLDLIQETQY
V gene: TRBV6-6; J gene: TRBJ2-7; CDR3 protein: ASSLPGTYEQY
V gene: TRBV7-2; J gene: TRBJ2-3; CDR3 protein: ASSLLVTDTQY
V gene: TRBV27; J gene: TRBJ1-1; CDR3 protein: ASSPVLSNTEAF
V gene: TRBV6-5; J gene: TRBJ2-1; CDR3 protein: ASSDRDRLYNEQF
V gene: TRBV11-2; J gene: TRBJ2-7; CDR3 protein: ASSLGTGYEQY
V gene: TRBV10-2; J gene: TRBJ1-1; CDR3 protein: ASSDYRGGTEAF
V gene: TRBV28; J gene: TRBJ1-1; CDR3 protein: ASTTQTGRLEAF
V gene: TRBV2; J gene: TRBJ1-5; CDR3 protein: ASSDRGWSNQPQH
V gene: TRBV7-2; J gene: TRBJ2-7; CDR3 protein: ASSSTGGPLYEQY
V gene: TRBV6-5; J gene: TRBJ2-7; CDR3 protein: ASSYGGDRAYEQY
V gene: TRBV6-5; J gene: TRBJ2-7; CDR3 protein: ASSLTGGPYEQY
V gene: TRBV13; J gene: TRBJ1-1; CDR3 protein: ASSPRQGTEAF